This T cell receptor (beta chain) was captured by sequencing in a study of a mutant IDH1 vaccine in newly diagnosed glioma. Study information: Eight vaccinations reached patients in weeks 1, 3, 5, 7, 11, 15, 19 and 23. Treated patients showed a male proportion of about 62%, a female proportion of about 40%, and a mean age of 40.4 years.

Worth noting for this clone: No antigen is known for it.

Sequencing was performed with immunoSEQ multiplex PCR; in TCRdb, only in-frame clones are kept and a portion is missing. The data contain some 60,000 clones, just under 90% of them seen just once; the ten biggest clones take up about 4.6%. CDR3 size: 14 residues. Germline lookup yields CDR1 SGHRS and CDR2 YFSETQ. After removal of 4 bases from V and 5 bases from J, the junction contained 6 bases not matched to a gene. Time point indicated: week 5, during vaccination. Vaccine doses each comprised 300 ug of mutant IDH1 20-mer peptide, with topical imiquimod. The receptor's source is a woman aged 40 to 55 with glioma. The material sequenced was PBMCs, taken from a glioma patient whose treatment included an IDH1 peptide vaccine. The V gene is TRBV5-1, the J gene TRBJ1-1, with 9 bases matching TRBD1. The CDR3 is CASSPTGGWTEAFF. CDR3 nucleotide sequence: TGCGCCAGCAGCCCGACAGGGGGTTGGACTGAAGCTTTCTTT.